These T cell receptor beta chains were read from a single sample in a study of blood T cell repertoires in COVID-19. Profiling relied on immunoSEQ multiplex PCR, and the TCRdb table lists in-frame clones only, not all of them. Here the sample spans approximately 360,000 clones, roughly 90% being singletons. The sample taken for sequencing was PBMCs or T cells enriched from blood (not recorded which). The receptor source for this set is a woman in her 30s with acute COVID-19. CDR3s include the opening cysteine and the closing phenylalanine or tryptophan. The D gene is left open where the match is weak. The size field is filled for only some rows; it gives once, few, many or a size class.

v_call	d_call	clone_size	j_call	cdr3_aa	cdr3_nt
TRBV11-2	NA	few	TRBJ2-7	CASSLSTSSYEQYF	TGTGCCAGCAGCTTAAGTACAAGCTCCTACGAGCAGTACTTC
TRBV28	TRBD1	NA	TRBJ2-1	CASSAGQGFHIF	TGTGCCAGCAGCGCGGGACAGGGCTTTCACATCTTC
TRBV27	NA	NA	TRBJ2-3	CASSRGRTDTQYF	TGTGCCAGCAGTAGGGGCCGCACAGATACGCAGTATTTT
TRBV29-1	TRBD1	NA	TRBJ1-5	CSVVLGTGGGPQHF	TGCAGCGTTGTTCTGGGGACAGGTGGGGGGCCCCAGCATTTT
TRBV12-3/TRBV12-4	NA	NA	TRBJ2-3	CASSSGTDTQYF	TGTGCCAGCAGTTCGGGGACAGATACGCAGTATTTT
TRBV7-6	NA	NA	TRBJ2-7	CASSPQGSEQYF	TGTGCCAGCAGCCCACAGGGTTCCGAGCAGTACTTC
TRBV23-1	NA	NA	TRBJ1-1	CASSQSGAFMNTEAFF	TGCGCCAGCAGTCAATCGGGGGCGTTCATGAACACTGAAGCTTTCTTT
TRBV11-2	NA	NA	TRBJ1-4	CASSPNRKLFF	TGTGCCAGCAGCCCGAATCGGAAACTGTTTTTT
TRBV28	TRBD1	NA	TRBJ1-1	CASSPPNRGDYLF	TGTGCCAGCAGTCCCCCCAACAGGGGAGATTATCTTTTT
TRBV7-2	NA	NA	TRBJ2-7	CASSHTRGPYEQYF	TGTGCCAGCAGTCATACGCGGGGCCCCTACGAGCAGTACTTC
TRBV7-3	NA	NA	TRBJ1-4	CASSPSGEDSNEKLFF	TGTGCCAGCAGCCCCTCTGGTGAGGATTCTAATGAAAAACTGTTTTTT
TRBV24-1	NA	NA	TRBJ1-1	CATFVLEPNTEAFF	TGTGCCACCTTTGTTTTAGAGCCAAACACTGAAGCTTTCTTT
TRBV20-1	TRBD2	NA	TRBJ2-3	CSASQTSGGTDTQYF	TGCAGTGCTAGTCAAACTAGCGGTGGCACAGATACGCAGTATTTT
TRBV25-1	TRBD1	NA	TRBJ2-5	CASSEYIRTGVETQYF	TGTGCCAGCAGTGAATATATTCGCACAGGGGTGGAGACCCAGTACTTC
TRBV10-3	TRBD1	NA	TRBJ1-6	CAIRDRDNSPLHF	TGTGCCATCAGGGACAGGGATAATTCACCCCTCCACTTT
TRBV6-5	TRBD1	once	TRBJ1-6	CASSYDRGLNSPLHF	TGTGCCAGCAGTTACGACAGGGGACTCAATTCACCCCTCCACTTT
TRBV10-3	NA	NA	TRBJ1-2	CAISGSQGNYGYTF	TGTGCCATCAGTGGGAGCCAGGGGAACTATGGCTACACCTTC
TRBV7-2	NA	once	TRBJ2-7	CASSLGGYGSYEQYF	TGTGCCAGCAGCTTAGGAGGGTATGGCTCCTACGAGCAGTACTTC
TRBV7-8	TRBD1	NA	TRBJ1-5	CASSLPLDRVGNQPQHF	TGTGCCAGCAGCTTACCCCTCGACAGGGTTGGCAATCAGCCCCAGCATTTT
TRBV4-1	NA	few	TRBJ2-1	CASSLRIPHNEQFF	TGCGCCAGCAGCCTGAGGATTCCGCACAATGAGCAGTTCTTC
TRBV7-2	NA	NA	TRBJ1-2	CASSLEAYPARGYTF	TGTGCCAGCAGCTTAGAGGCGTACCCTGCGCGGGGCTACACCTTC
TRBV7-9	NA	once	TRBJ1-1	CASSLSNTANTEAFF	TGTGCCAGCAGCTTGTCAAATACAGCTAACACTGAAGCTTTCTTT
TRBV7-2	NA	NA	TRBJ2-1	CASSGRTDTYNEQFF	TGTGCCAGCAGCGGACGGACAGATACCTACAATGAGCAGTTCTTC
TRBV3-1/TRBV3-2	NA	NA	TRBJ2-1	CASSQRTGGLSSSYNEQFF	TGTGCCAGCAGCCAACGTACCGGGGGGCTCAGTAGCTCCTACAATGAGCAGTTCTTC
TRBV7-2	NA	NA	TRBJ1-1	CASRTVSNTEAFF	TGTGCCAGCAGGACAGTTTCGAACACTGAAGCTTTCTTT
TRBV5-1	TRBD1	NA	TRBJ1-2	CASSLGGTGNGYTF	TGCGCCAGCAGCTTGGGCGGGACAGGGAATGGCTACACCTTC
TRBV9	NA	NA	TRBJ2-2	CASRERGDSNTGELFF	TGTGCCAGCAGAGAAAGAGGGGACTCAAACACCGGGGAGCTGTTTTTT
TRBV12-3/TRBV12-4	TRBD1	NA	TRBJ1-5	CATTQGGGQPQHF	TGTGCCACCACGCAGGGGGGTGGTCAGCCCCAGCATTTT
TRBV5-1	NA	NA	TRBJ1-5	CASSSGEGSNQPQHF	TGCGCCAGCAGCTCTGGAGAGGGTAGCAATCAGCCCCAGCATTTT
TRBV27	TRBD1	NA	TRBJ1-6	CASSFLRDRNSPLHF	TGTGCCAGCAGTTTTCTCCGGGACAGAAATTCACCCCTCCACTTT
TRBV4-2	TRBD2	once	TRBJ2-7	CASSHGLAGGYEQYF	TGTGCCAGCAGCCATGGACTAGCGGGGGGGTACGAGCAGTACTTC
TRBV7-9	NA	few	TRBJ2-5	CASRLTGWRGVGQETQYF	TGTGCCAGCAGGCTTACTGGTTGGCGGGGTGTAGGGCAAGAGACCCAGTACTTC